A selection of T cell receptor beta chains follows, all from one sample in a study of blood T cells in healthy people across ages. Each CDR3 protein is one row after TCRdb ran MiXCR on the 5' RACE reads. The sample includes about 640,000 distinct CDR3 sequences, approximately 50% of them seen just once. The sequenced material came from blood. The receptors shown here come from a man in his sixties in good health. The CDR3 runs from the conserved cysteine through the conserved F or W. D genes are given only for firm matches. Size is omitted from some rows. Given values are once, few, many or a class for expanded clones.

TRBD2	TRBV4-2	TRBJ2-1	-	CASSQGTSGDNEQFF	TGTGCCAGCAGCCAAGGGACTAGCGGGGACAATGAGCAGTTCTTC
-	TRBV27	TRBJ1-5	-	CASSSEYSNQPQHF	TGTGCCAGCAGTTCAGAGTATAGCAATCAGCCCCAGCATTTT
TRBD1	TRBV5-1	TRBJ1-1	-	CASSLLHRGDTEAFF	TGCGCCAGCAGCTTGCTCCACAGGGGGGACACTGAAGCTTTCTTT
-	TRBV5-1	TRBJ2-1	-	CASSFRQDYNEQFF	TGCGCCAGCAGCTTCAGGCAGGACTACAATGAGCAGTTCTTC
-	TRBV20-1	TRBJ1-1	-	CSANRIDTEAFF	TGCAGTGCTAATCGGATAGACACTGAAGCTTTCTTT
-	TRBV20-1	TRBJ2-7	-	CSARGGGRFSDYEQYF	TGCAGTGCTAGAGGTGGGGGGCGGTTCTCGGACTACGAGCAGTACTTC
-	TRBV20-1	TRBJ2-4	-	CSASLPGPQNIQYF	TGCAGTGCTAGTCTCCCAGGTCCCCAAAACATTCAGTACTTC
TRBD2	TRBV6-6	TRBJ2-3	few	CASRGRLAGGRDTQYF	TGTGCCAGCAGGGGTCGTCTAGCGGGGGGTCGGGATACGCAGTATTTT
-	TRBV21-1	TRBJ1-1	-	CDVGGADRMNTEAFF	TGTGACGTCGGGGGGGCCGACCGAATGAACACTGAAGCTTTCTTT
-	TRBV9	TRBJ2-1	once	CASSAADALSSYNEQFF	TGTGCCAGCAGCGCCGCAGATGCGTTGAGCTCCTACAATGAGCAGTTCTTC
-	TRBV6-5	TRBJ2-3	-	CASSYSRPTDTQYF	TGTGCCAGCAGTTACTCGAGACCTACAGATACGCAGTATTTT
TRBD2	TRBV12-3/TRBV12-4	TRBJ2-3	-	CASTGGIGGTDTQYF	TGTGCCAGCACGGGGGGGATTGGGGGCACAGATACGCAGTATTTT
-	TRBV2	TRBJ1-2	-	CASKVGMTRQGYTF	TGTGCCAGCAAAGTCGGTATGACTCGCCAGGGCTACACCTTC
-	TRBV10-3	TRBJ1-6	-	CAISEQASGNSPLHF	TGTGCCATCAGTGAACAAGCCTCGGGTAATTCACCCCTCCACTTT
TRBD1	TRBV29-1	TRBJ2-6	-	CSVRQGPGANVLTF	TGCAGCGTTCGACAGGGACCTGGGGCCAACGTCCTGACTTTC
-	TRBV6-6	TRBJ1-5	-	CASSYDESNQPQHF	TGTGCCAGCAGTTACGACGAATCCAATCAGCCCCAACATTTT
-	TRBV27	TRBJ1-2	once	CAISLSSGFYGYTF	TGTGCCATCAGTTTATCTTCGGGATTCTATGGCTACACCTTC
TRBD2	TRBV6-5	TRBJ2-7	-	CASSYSASGYEQYF	TGTGCCAGCAGTTATTCGGCTAGCGGGTACGAGCAGTACTTC
-	TRBV5-1	TRBJ2-5	few	CASKMGEKTWETQYF	TGCGCCAGCAAAATGGGGGAGAAAACCTGGGAGACCCAGTACTTC
-	TRBV4-2	TRBJ1-5	-	CASSQDQGRNQPQHF	TGTGCCAGCAGCCAAGATCAGGGCCGGAATCAGCCCCAGCATTTT
-	TRBV28	TRBJ2-1	-	CASSLWRAGVGETQFF	TGTGCCAGCAGTTTATGGAGGGCAGGTGTCGGGGAGACCCAGTTCTTC
TRBD2	TRBV6-1	TRBJ2-3	-	CASTVSGSFPSSTDTQYF	TGTGCCAGCACGGTTAGCGGGTCCTTCCCCTCTAGCACAGATACGCAGTATTTT
-	TRBV6-1	TRBJ2-5	-	CASSGKRNQETQYF	TGTGCCAGCAGCGGTAAGCGGAACCAAGAGACCCAGTACTTC
-	TRBV27	TRBJ1-6	-	CATSIWGERPLHF	TGTGCCACCTCCATTTGGGGGGAAAGGCCCCTCCACTTT
TRBD1	TRBV12-3/TRBV12-4	TRBJ2-7	-	CASRRGQAGEQYF	TGTGCCAGCAGACGAGGACAGGCAGGGGAGCAGTACTTC
TRBD1	TRBV4-1	TRBJ1-2	once	CASSQPGTVSYGYTF	TGCGCCAGCAGCCAACCGGGGACAGTCAGCTATGGCTACACCTTC
-	TRBV7-2	TRBJ2-1	-	CASSSKWFTSSYNEQFF	TGTGCCAGCAGCTCAAAATGGTTTACAAGCTCCTACAATGAGCAGTTCTTC
TRBD1	TRBV5-1	TRBJ2-4	-	CASSLAPTGGYILAKNIQYF	TGCGCCAGCAGCTTGGCCCCGACAGGGGGCTACATCTTAGCCAAAAACATTCAGTACTTC
TRBD1	TRBV6-1	TRBJ2-4	few	CASSEALLGTGVAKNIQYF	TGTGCCAGCAGTGAAGCGCTTCTGGGGACAGGGGTAGCCAAAAACATTCAGTACTTC
-	TRBV20-1	TRBJ2-1	many	CSASGGEASYNEQFF	TGCAGTGCTAGCGGGGGAGAAGCATCCTACAATGAGCAGTTCTTC
TRBD1	TRBV29-1	TRBJ2-5	few	CSVEGTVQETQYF	TGCAGCGTTGAGGGGACAGTCCAAGAGACCCAGTACTTC
-	TRBV12-3/TRBV12-4	TRBJ1-2	few	CASSLDGIRGYTF	TGTGCCAGCAGTTTAGACGGGATTCGTGGCTACACCTTC
-	TRBV3-1	TRBJ2-5	few	CASSQGFRGKTQYF	TGTGCCAGCAGCCAAGGGTTCCGAGGGAAGACCCAGTACTTC
-	TRBV28	TRBJ1-2	-	CASSLDSLQGGDVRGYTF	TGTGCCAGCAGTTTAGACTCGTTACAGGGAGGAGACGTGAGAGGCTACACCTTC
-	TRBV15	TRBJ2-5	-	CATSGHNRAETQYF	TGTGCCACCAGCGGGCACAACAGGGCCGAGACCCAGTACTTC
-	TRBV18	TRBJ2-7	few	CASSPGHTTAYEQYF	TGTGCCAGCTCACCGGGACATACAACCGCGTACGAGCAGTACTTC
-	TRBV2	TRBJ2-1	few	CASSEPKYNEQFF	TGTGCCAGCAGTGAACCAAAATACAATGAGCAGTTCTTC
-	TRBV20-1	TRBJ2-5	-	CSAREPGQETQYF	TGCAGTGCTAGAGAACCGGGACAAGAGACCCAGTACTTC
-	TRBV27	TRBJ2-5	-	CASSFEAQGETQYF	TGTGCCAGCAGTTTTGAGGCCCAGGGGGAGACCCAGTACTTC
-	TRBV20-1	TRBJ1-1	few	CSAPGPNTEAFF	TGCAGTGCCCCGGGGCCGAACACTGAAGCTTTCTTT
TRBD2	TRBV20-1	TRBJ2-5	-	CSARDWASGGGETQYF	TGCAGTGCTAGAGATTGGGCTAGCGGGGGTGGTGAGACCCAGTACTTC
-	TRBV29-1	TRBJ2-5	-	CSVGRDQETQYF	TGCAGCGTTGGTCGGGACCAAGAGACCCAGTACTTC
TRBD1	TRBV3-1	TRBJ2-7	-	CASSQATHRGWQYF	TGTGCCAGCAGCCAAGCTACCCACAGGGGCTGGCAGTACTTC
-	TRBV12-3/TRBV12-4	TRBJ2-5	-	CASSLMFGTQYF	TGTGCCAGCAGCCTTATGTTCGGGACCCAGTACTTC
-	TRBV5-1	TRBJ2-1	few	CASSLVANERNEQFF	TGCGCCAGCAGCTTGGTAGCGAATGAGAGGAATGAGCAGTTCTTC
-	TRBV27	TRBJ2-3	-	CASSFTSVRPTQYF	TGTGCCAGCAGTTTCACCTCCGTCCGGCCTACGCAGTATTTT
TRBD2	TRBV20-1	TRBJ2-7	-	CSAQIAGGIYYEQYF	TGCAGTGCCCAAATAGCGGGGGGGATATACTACGAGCAGTACTTC
-	TRBV19	TRBJ2-1	-	CASSILRGGYNEQFF	TGTGCCAGTAGTATTTTGAGGGGAGGCTACAATGAGCAGTTCTTC
TRBD1	TRBV2	TRBJ1-1	once	CASVRDRDTEAFF	TGTGCCAGCGTCCGGGACAGGGACACTGAAGCTTTCTTT
-	TRBV10-3	TRBJ1-1	-	CATRNRGPNTEAFF	TGTGCCACAAGAAATAGGGGCCCGAACACTGAAGCTTTCTTT
-	TRBV12-3/TRBV12-4	TRBJ2-5	many	CASSLGQEETQYF	TGTGCCAGCAGTTTAGGGCAGGAGGAGACCCAGTACTTC
TRBD2	TRBV4-1	TRBJ2-5	-	CASSQLGLGSFQETQYF	TGCGCCAGCAGCCAACTTGGACTAGGTTCCTTCCAAGAGACCCAGTACTTC
TRBD1	TRBV20-1	TRBJ1-1	-	CSASQPTGGWNTEAFF	TGCAGTGCTAGTCAACCTACAGGGGGTTGGAACACTGAAGCTTTCTTT
-	TRBV20-1	TRBJ1-5	-	CSVRVGAQNQPQHF	TGCAGTGTCAGGGTGGGGGCTCAGAATCAGCCCCAGCATTTT